The text below deals with one T cell receptor (beta chain). The data were obtained in a study of blood T cell repertoires in COVID-19. About the research overall: The samples span acute and convalescent COVID-19 from the United States, Italy and Spain.

The repertoire was sequenced with immunoSEQ multiplex PCR; TCRdb's copy has only in-frame clones and lacks some. The sample holds about 210,000 clones, roughly 87% seen once. The germline gives CDR1 MGHRA, CDR2 YSYEKL. V was pared by 1 base and J by 5 bases, with 11 bases between. This CDR3 contains 15 residues. Input material: PBMCs or T cells enriched from blood (not recorded which). The chain couples TRBV4-1 to TRBJ1-4, with D possibly matching TRBD1 (5 bases). This receptor was taken from a young man with acute COVID-19. CDR3 nucleotide sequence: TGCGCCAGCAGCCAAGCGGCAGGGCAGAATGAAAAACTGTTTTTT. This encodes CASSQAAGQNEKLFF.